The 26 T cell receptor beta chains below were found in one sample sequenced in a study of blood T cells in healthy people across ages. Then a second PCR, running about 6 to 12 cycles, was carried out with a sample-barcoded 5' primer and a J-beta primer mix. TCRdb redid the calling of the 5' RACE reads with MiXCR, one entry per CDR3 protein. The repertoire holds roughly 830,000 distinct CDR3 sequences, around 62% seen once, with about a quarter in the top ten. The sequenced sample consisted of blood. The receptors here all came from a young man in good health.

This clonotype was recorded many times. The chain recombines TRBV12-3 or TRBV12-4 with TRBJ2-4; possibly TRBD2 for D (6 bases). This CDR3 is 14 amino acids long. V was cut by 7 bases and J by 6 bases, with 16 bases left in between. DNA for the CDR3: TGTGCCAGCACCGCAACGGCCGGGGGAAACATTCAGTACTTC. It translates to CASTATAGGNIQYF.

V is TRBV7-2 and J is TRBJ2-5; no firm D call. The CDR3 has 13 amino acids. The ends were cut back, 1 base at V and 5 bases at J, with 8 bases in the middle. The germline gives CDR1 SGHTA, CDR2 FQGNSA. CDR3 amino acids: CASSLGWRETQYF. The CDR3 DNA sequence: TGTGCCAGCAGCTTAGGATGGCGGGAGACCCAGTACTTC.

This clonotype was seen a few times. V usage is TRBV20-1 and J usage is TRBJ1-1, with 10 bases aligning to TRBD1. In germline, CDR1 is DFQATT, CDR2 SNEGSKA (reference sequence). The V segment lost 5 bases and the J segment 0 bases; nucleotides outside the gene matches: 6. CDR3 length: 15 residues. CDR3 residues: CSAGGTGVMNTEAFF. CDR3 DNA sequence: TGCAGTGCTGGGGGGACAGGGGTTATGAACACTGAAGCTTTCTTT.

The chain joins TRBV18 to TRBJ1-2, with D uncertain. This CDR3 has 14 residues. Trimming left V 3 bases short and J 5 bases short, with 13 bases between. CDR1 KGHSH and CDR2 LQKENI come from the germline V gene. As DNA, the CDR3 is TGTGCCAGCTCACCCCCCGGAAAGGCTTATGGCTACACCTTC. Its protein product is CASSPPGKAYGYTF.

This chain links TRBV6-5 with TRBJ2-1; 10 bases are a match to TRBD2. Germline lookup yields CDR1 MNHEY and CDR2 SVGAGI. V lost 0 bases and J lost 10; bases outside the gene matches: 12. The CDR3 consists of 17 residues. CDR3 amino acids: CASSYSSISGGSGEQFF. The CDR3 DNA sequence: TGTGCCAGCAGTTACTCGTCGATTAGCGGGGGGTCAGGGGAGCAGTTCTTC.

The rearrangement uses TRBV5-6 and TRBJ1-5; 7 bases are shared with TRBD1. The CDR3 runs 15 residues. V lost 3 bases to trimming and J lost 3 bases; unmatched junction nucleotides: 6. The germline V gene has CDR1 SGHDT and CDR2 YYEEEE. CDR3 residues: CASSSTGVDNQPQHF. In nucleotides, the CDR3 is TGTGCCAGCAGCTCCACAGGGGTTGACAATCAGCCCCAGCATTTT.

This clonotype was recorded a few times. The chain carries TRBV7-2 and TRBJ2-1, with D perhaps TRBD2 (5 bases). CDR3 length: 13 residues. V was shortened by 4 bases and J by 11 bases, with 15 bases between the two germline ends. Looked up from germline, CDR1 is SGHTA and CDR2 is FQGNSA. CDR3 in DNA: TGTGCCAGCAGCTCCGCCCTGGAGGCCCAGCAGTTCTTC. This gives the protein CASSSALEAQQFF.

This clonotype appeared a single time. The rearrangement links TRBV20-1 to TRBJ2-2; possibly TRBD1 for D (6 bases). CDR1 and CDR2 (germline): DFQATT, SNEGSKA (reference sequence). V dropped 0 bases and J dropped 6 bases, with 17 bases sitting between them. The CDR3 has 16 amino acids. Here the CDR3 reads CSARDQGSRDPGELFF. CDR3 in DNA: TGCAGTGCTAGAGATCAGGGGTCCCGGGATCCCGGGGAGCTGTTTTTT.

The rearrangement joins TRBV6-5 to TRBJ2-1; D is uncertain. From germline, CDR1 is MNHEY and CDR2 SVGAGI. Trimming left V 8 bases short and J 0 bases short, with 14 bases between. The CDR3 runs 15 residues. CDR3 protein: CASGETHLSYNEQFF. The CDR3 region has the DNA TGTGCCAGCGGAGAGACGCATCTCTCCTACAATGAGCAGTTCTTC.

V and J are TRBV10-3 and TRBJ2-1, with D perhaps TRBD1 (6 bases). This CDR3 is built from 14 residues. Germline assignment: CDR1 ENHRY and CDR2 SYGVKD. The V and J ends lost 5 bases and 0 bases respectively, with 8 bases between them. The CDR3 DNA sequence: TGTGCCATCAGTCCGGGACACTCCTACAATGAGCAGTTCTTC. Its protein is CAISPGHSYNEQFF.

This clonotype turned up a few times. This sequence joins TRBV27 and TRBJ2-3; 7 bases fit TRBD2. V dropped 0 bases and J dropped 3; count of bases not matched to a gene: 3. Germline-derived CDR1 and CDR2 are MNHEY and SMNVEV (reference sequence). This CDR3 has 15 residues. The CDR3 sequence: CASSLSGGLTDTQYF. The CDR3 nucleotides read TGTGCCAGCAGTTTATCGGGGGGGTTAACAGATACGCAGTATTTT.

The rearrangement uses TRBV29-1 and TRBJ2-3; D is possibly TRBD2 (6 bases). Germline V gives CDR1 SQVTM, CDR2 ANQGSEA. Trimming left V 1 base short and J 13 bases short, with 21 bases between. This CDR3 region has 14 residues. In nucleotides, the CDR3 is TGCAGCGTTGAAGTTGACGGGATGGGAGGCGACAAGTATTTT. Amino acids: CSVEVDGMGGDKYF.

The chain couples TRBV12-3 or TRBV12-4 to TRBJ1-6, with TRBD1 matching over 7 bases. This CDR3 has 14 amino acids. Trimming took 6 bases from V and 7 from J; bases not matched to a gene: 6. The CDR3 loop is CASSSTGANSPLHF. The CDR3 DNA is TGTGCCAGCAGCTCCACAGGGGCCAATTCACCCCTCCACTTT.

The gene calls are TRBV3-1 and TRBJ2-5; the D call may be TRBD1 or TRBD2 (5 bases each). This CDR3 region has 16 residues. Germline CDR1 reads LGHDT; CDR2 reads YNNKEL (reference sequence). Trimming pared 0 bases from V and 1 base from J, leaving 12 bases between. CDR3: CASSQDPAGAQETQYF. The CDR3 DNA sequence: TGTGCCAGCAGCCAAGATCCGGCCGGGGCCCAAGAGACCCAGTACTTC.

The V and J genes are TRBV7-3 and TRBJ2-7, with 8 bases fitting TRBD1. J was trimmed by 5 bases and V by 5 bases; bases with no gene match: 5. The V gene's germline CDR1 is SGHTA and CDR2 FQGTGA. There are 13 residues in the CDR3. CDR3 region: CASSLWTGNEQYF. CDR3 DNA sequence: TGTGCCAGCAGCCTGTGGACAGGGAACGAGCAGTACTTC.

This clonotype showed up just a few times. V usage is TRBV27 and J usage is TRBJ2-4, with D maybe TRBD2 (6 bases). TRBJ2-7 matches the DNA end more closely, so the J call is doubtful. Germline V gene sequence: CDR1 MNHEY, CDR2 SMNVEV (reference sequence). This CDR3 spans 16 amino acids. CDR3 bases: TGTGCCAGCAGTTCAACCCTGTCTAGCGCTGCCTACGAGCAGTACTTC. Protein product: CASSSTLSSAAYEQYF.

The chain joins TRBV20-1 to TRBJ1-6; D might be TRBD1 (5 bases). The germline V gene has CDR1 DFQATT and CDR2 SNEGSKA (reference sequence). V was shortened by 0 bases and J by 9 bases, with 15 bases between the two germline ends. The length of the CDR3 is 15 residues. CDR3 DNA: TGCAGTGCTAGAGATCCCCAGGGTGTTGGTTCACCCCTCCACTTT. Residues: CSARDPQGVGSPLHF.

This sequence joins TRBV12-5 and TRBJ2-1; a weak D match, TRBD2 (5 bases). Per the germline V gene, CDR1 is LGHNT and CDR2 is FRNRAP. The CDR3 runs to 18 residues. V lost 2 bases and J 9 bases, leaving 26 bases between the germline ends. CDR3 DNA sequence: TGTGCTAGTGGTTTGCCAACCTCAGAACCGGGATTAGCTGGTGAGCAGTTCTTC. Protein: CASGLPTSEPGLAGEQFF. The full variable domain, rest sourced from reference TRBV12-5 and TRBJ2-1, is DARVTQTPRHKVTEMGQEVTMRCQPILGHNTVFWYRQTMMQGLELLAYFRNRAPLDDSGMPKDRFSAEMPDATLATLKIQPSEPRDSAVYFCASGLPTSEPGLAGEQFFGPGTRLTVL.

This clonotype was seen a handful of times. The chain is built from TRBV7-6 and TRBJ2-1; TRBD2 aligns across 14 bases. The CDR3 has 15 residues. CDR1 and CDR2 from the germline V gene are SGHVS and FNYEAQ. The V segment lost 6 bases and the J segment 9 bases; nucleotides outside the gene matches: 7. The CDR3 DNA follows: TGTGCCAGCAGAATAGGACTAGCGGGGGGTGGTGAGCAGTTCTTC. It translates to CASRIGLAGGGEQFF.

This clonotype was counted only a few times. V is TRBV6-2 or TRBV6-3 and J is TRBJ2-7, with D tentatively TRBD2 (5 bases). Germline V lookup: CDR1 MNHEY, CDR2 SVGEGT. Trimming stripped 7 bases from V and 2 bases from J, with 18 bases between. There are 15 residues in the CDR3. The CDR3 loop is CASTLSGNRAYEQYF. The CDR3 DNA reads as TGTGCCAGCACCCTGAGCGGCAACCGGGCCTACGAGCAGTACTTC.

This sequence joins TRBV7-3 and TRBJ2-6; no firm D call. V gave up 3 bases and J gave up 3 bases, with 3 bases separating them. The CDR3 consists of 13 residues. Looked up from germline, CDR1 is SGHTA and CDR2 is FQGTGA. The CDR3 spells CASSFGGANVLTF. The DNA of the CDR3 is TGTGCCAGCAGCTTCGGTGGGGCCAACGTCCTGACTTTC. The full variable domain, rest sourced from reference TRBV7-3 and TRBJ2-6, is GAGVSQTPSNKVTEKGKYVELRCDPISGHTALYWYRQSLGQGPEFLIYFQGTGAADDSGLPNDRFFAVRPEGSVSTLKIQRTERGDSAVYLCASSFGGANVLTFGAGSRLTVL.

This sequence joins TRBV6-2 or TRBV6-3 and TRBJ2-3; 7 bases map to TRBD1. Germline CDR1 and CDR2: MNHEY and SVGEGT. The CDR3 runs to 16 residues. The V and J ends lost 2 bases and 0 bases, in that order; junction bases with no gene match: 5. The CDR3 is CASSYGQAGSTDTQYF. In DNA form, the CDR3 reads TGTGCCAGCAGTTACGGACAGGCCGGCAGCACAGATACGCAGTATTTT.

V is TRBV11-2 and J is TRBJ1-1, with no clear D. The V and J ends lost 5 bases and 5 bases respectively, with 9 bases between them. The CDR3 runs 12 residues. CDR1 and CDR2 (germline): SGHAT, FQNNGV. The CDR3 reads CASSPPPTEAFF. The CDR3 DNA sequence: TGTGCCAGCAGCCCTCCCCCTACTGAAGCTTTCTTT.

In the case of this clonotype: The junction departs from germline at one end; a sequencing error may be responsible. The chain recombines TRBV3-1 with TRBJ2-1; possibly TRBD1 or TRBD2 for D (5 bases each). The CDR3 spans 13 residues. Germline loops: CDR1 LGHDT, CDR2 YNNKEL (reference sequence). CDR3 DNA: TGTGCCAGCAGCCACGGGGCAGGGCATGAGCAGCTCTTC. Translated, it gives CASSHGAGHEQLF.

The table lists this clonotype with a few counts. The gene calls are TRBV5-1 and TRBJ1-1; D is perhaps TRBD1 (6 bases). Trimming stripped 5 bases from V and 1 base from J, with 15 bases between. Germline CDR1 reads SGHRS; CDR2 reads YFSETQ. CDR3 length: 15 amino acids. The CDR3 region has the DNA TGCGCCAGCAGGCAGGTTTTGGGGGCGAACACTGAAGCTTTCTTT. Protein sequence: CASRQVLGANTEAFF.

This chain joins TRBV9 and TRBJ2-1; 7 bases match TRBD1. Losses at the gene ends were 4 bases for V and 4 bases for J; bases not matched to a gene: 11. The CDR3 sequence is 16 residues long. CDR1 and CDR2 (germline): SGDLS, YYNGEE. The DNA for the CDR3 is TGTGCCAGCAGCTCCCGGAGGACAGGTAAATACAATGAGCAGTTCTTC. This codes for CASSSRRTGKYNEQFF.